Detailed here is one T cell receptor beta chain. The antigen is not known. The donors, all healthy, were Caucasians living in Russia, aged roughly 6 to 95. The authors extracted at least 6 micrograms of total RNA per sample. The data stem from a study of blood T cells in healthy people across ages. Primers used in a second PCR of about 7 to 12 cycles were a sample-barcoded 5' primer and a J-beta primer mix. Each of the cDNA molecules was tagged by a template-switch adaptor with 12 random nucleotides. TCRdb passed the 5' RACE reads through MiXCR, listing each CDR3 protein once. The sample has about 1.1 million distinct CDR3 sequences, under 40% seen once; the top ten hold around 13%. V lost 2 bases to trimming and J lost 10 bases, with 11 bases between them. The germline V gene encodes CDR1 MNHEY and CDR2 SVGAGI. The CDR3 is made up of 12 amino acids. Study-level results: With naive T cell percentage, TCR beta diversity showed a strong correlation.

Input material: blood. The clonotype was recovered from a man aged 18-30 years in good health. The V and J genes are TRBV6-5 and TRBJ1-1; D remains ambiguous. CDR3 in DNA: TGTGCCAGCAGTTACCCGGGGTCACGAGCTTTCTTT. Protein: CASSYPGSRAFF.